This T cell receptor (beta chain) was captured in a study of T cells expressing NK-cell markers. Whole-study context: Eight donors were sequenced, seven testing HCMV-seropositive and one testing seronegative.

The V gene's germline CDR1 is MNHEY and CDR2 SMNVEV (reference sequence). The CDR3 covers 15 residues. It was by 5'RACE template switching with UMIs that TCR beta cDNA was made. TCRdb reprocessed the 5' RACE reads and stores each CDR3 protein as one record, lacking DNA. This sample's table reports 550,000 or so distinct CDR3 sequences. The receptor was isolated from a man younger than 30 in good health. Source material: blood T cells: a sorted CD56 or NKG2C T cell subset, CD4+ or CD8+ T cells, or bulk PBMC T cells (not recorded which). The chain couples TRBV27 to TRBJ2-7; absent DNA, TCRdb's TRBD1 call cannot be checked. The CDR3 reads CASSLAFSGVYEQYF.